Included here is one TCR beta chain sequence, with context. Using immunoSEQ multiplex PCR, the repertoire was profiled, and TCRdb retains in-frame clones only, with some absent. The data hold 400,000 to 550,000 clones, with approximately 90% observed a single time. This record belongs to a study of blood T cell repertoires in COVID-19. Study as a whole: Italy, Spain and the United States were the sources of the convalescent and acute COVID-19 samples. PBMCs, B-cell-depleted T cells, or T cells were the source of the cDNA or gDNA that made up the material.

Germline CDR1 reads MGHRA; CDR2 reads YSYEKL. Germline trimming cut 3 bases from V and 3 bases from J; bases unmatched to any gene: 4. CDR3 length: 15 residues. The sequence came from a woman aged 25 to 45 with acute or convalescent COVID-19. Sequenced: peripheral blood. The chain has TRBV4-1 and TRBJ2-3, with 9 bases identical to TRBD2. CDR3 nucleotide sequence: TGCGCCAGCAGCCAGGGAGCGGGGGGTACAGATACGCAGTATTTT. It specifies CASSQGAGGTDTQYF.